The 25 T cell receptor beta chains listed next were all sequenced from one sample in a study of CD8+CD57+ T cells in acquired aplastic anemia. Investigators profiled TCR beta VDJ and CDR3 from genomic DNA template. A single record per CDR3 protein comes from TCRdb applying MiXCR to the reads. The data show about 220,000 distinct CDR3 sequences, roughly 35% seen once. Sequenced input: sorted CD4+, CD8+, or CD8+CD57+ T cells (not recorded which) from PBMCs. Source of these receptors: a human donor in good health, serving as a control.

This clonotype has a count of ten or more. This chain joins TRBV9 and TRBJ1-2; D perhaps matches TRBD1 (6 bases). Trimming took 3 bases from V and 3 from J, leaving 9 bases between them. Germline CDR1 and CDR2: SGDLS and YYNGEE. CDR3 length: 13 residues. This CDR3 is CASSATGHYGYTF. DNA for the CDR3: TGTGCCAGCAGCGCGACAGGCCACTATGGCTACACCTTC.

The V and J genes are TRBV29-1 and TRBJ2-7, with TRBD1 matching over 7 bases. CDR3 length equals 13 residues. Germline CDR1 SQVTM, CDR2 ANQGSEA. The V gene end was trimmed by 6 bases and the J gene end by 4 bases; junction bases not matched to a gene: 9. The CDR3 DNA sequence: TGCAGCGTCGTACAGGGGCCCGATTACGAGCAGTACTTC. Its translation: CSVVQGPDYEQYF.

This clonotype has ten or more counts. The chain uses TRBV13 and TRBJ1-2; TRBD1 matches at 7 bases. In germline, CDR1 is PRHDT, CDR2 FYEKMQ (reference sequence). The junction had 13 bases not matched to a gene; V was cut back by 6 bases and J by 9 bases. The CDR3 has 14 amino acids. CDR3 sequence (DNA): TGTGCCAGCAGTTCGTGGGGACAGTCTCATCGCTACACCTTC. Translation gives CASSSWGQSHRYTF.

This clonotype came up a few times. A much bigger clone sits one base away, suggesting this may be a read error. This chain connects TRBV9 to TRBJ2-1; unclear D gene. The CDR3 sequence is 14 residues long. The ends were cut back, 4 bases at V and 9 bases at J, with 17 bases in the middle. Germline V gene lookup returns CDR1 SGDLS and CDR2 YYNGEE. The CDR3 DNA reads TGTGCCAGCAGCTTAGTTTGGGTGCAGAGTGAGCAGTTCTTC. As protein: CASSLVWVQSEQFF.

V is TRBV6-1 and J is TRBJ2-7; D is perhaps TRBD1 or TRBD2 (5 bases each). The CDR3 runs to 14 residues. The ends were cut back, 8 bases at V and 4 bases at J, with 18 bases in the middle. Germline V lookup: CDR1 MNHNS, CDR2 SASEGT. The CDR3 protein is CASGRPGPIYEQYF. The CDR3 DNA is TGTGCCAGCGGCCGCCCGGGACCCATATACGAGCAGTACTTC.

This clonotype showed up many times. V and J are TRBV2 and TRBJ1-2; a possible D gene is TRBD1 (6 bases). Germline CDR1 and CDR2: SNHLY and FYNNEI. The CDR3 is 13 amino acids. The V gene lost 8 bases and the J gene lost 4 bases, with 14 bases spanning the gap. The CDR3 loop is CASGAGATYGYTF. As DNA, the CDR3 is TGTGCCAGCGGGGCAGGGGCCACCTATGGCTACACCTTC.

In regard to this clonotype: Since the CDR3 does not end with the conserved phenylalanine or tryptophan, this likely comes from a read error. It is unclear where the CDR3 begins or ends on the DNA, so no DNA is shown, and the CDR3 is as TCRdb lists it. The V gene is TRBV6-1, the J gene TRBJ1-1; the D segment call TRBD1 is taken from the table without a DNA check. Per the germline V gene, CDR1 is MNHNS and CDR2 is SASEGT. The CDR3 region is 15 residues in length, termini included. CDR3: CASSGSNRRQGFFSL.

Comment on this clonotype: Since a much larger clone is just one base distant, this may be a read error. The rearrangement joins TRBV11-1 to TRBJ1-6; no definite D call. CDR1 is SGHAT and CDR2 is FQDESV in the germline V gene (reference sequence). This CDR3 region has 14 residues. The CDR3: CAGSTRSPNSPLHF. The CDR3 nucleotides are TGTGCCGGCAGCACCCGGTCCCCCAATTCACCCCTCCACTTT.

This clonotype was counted ten times or more. The J gene is TRBJ2-1, the V gene TRBV24-1; no reliable D call. The V end lost 2 bases, the J end lost 9 bases, and 7 bases lay between the germline ends. From germline, CDR1 is KGHDR and CDR2 SFDVKD. The CDR3 is made up of 12 amino acids. CDR3 residues: CATSDSGIEQFF. The CDR3 DNA is TGTGCCACCAGTGATTCCGGAATTGAGCAGTTCTTC.

Of note for this clonotype: At one end, the junction sequence differs from germline, possibly due to a read error. V is TRBV20-1 and J is TRBJ1-2, with D unclear. The V gene's germline CDR1 is DFQATT and CDR2 SNEGSKA (reference sequence). The CDR3 extends over 15 amino acids. Here the CDR3 reads CSARDVPGANYGYTF. CDR3 nucleotides: TGCAGCGCTAGAGACGTCCCAGGAGCTAACTATGGCTACACCTTC.

Many counts were recorded for this clonotype. The rearrangement links TRBV29-1 to TRBJ2-5; D not resolved. V dropped 3 bases and J dropped 5 bases, with 13 bases sitting between them. CDR3 length: 13 amino acids. Germline CDR1 is SQVTM and CDR2 is ANQGSEA. As DNA, the CDR3 is TGCAGCGTTGAGACCCTAGGACGGGAGACCCAGTACTTC. Protein product: CSVETLGRETQYF.

This clonotype was recorded at least ten times. The rearrangement links TRBV10-2 to TRBJ2-7, with TRBD1 matching over 7 bases. Germline CDR1 reads WSHSY; CDR2 reads SAAADI. There are 12 residues in the CDR3. The junction had 3 bases not matched to a gene; V was cut back by 7 bases and J by 3 bases. CDR3 sequence (DNA): TGCGCCAGCATGGGACAGAACTACGAGCAGTACTTC. Amino acids: CASMGQNYEQYF.

This clonotype was picked up many times. The rearrangement uses TRBV5-1 and TRBJ1-1, with 7 bases that match TRBD1. V was pared by 3 bases and J by 3 bases, with 5 bases of the junction left unmatched. The germline gives CDR1 SGHRS, CDR2 YFSETQ. CDR3 length equals 14 residues. CDR3 DNA sequence: TGCGCCAGCAGCTCACAGGGGAGGGACACTGAAGCTTTCTTT. It yields the protein CASSSQGRDTEAFF.

The chain recombines TRBV18 with TRBJ1-6; 7 bases are shared with TRBD1. The trim removed 5 bases at V and 10 bases at J, leaving 8 bases unmatched. Germline assignment: CDR1 KGHSH and CDR2 LQKENI. This CDR3 comprises 14 residues. CDR3 loop: CASSSTGALSPLHF. The CDR3 DNA sequence: TGTGCCAGCTCAAGTACAGGGGCCCTATCACCCCTCCACTTT. Full variable domain (remainder filled in from reference TRBV18 and TRBJ1-6): NAGVMQNPRHLVRRRGQEARLRCSPMKGHSHVYWYRQLPEEGLKFMVYLQKENIIDESGMPKERFSAEFPKEGPSILRIQQVVRGDSAAYFCASSSTGALSPLHFGNGTRLTVT.

The table lists this clonotype with a few counts. The gene calls are TRBV5-1 and TRBJ2-5; 8 bases agree with TRBD2. The CDR3 extends over 15 amino acids. The ends lost 4 bases at V and 1 base at J; junction bases unmatched: 6. CDR1 is SGHRS and CDR2 is YFSETQ in the germline V gene. This CDR3 is CASSPDGRVQETQYF. The CDR3 DNA reads as TGCGCCAGCAGCCCAGACGGGAGGGTCCAAGAGACCCAGTACTTC. Together with reference TRBV5-1 and TRBJ2-5, the CDR3 gives the full variable domain: KAGVTQTPRYLIKTRGQQVTLSCSPISGHRSVSWYQQTPGQGLQFLFEYFSETQRNKGNFPGRFSGRQFSNSRSEMNVSTLELGDSALYLCASSPDGRVQETQYFGPGTRLLVL.

The chain joins TRBV10-2 to TRBJ2-1, with 13 bases lining up with TRBD2. The CDR3 spans 15 residues. Germline CDR1 and CDR2: WSHSY and SAAADI. V gave up 9 bases and J gave up 5 bases; unmatched junction bases: 7. In DNA, the CDR3 is TGCGCCAGTGCCCGGACTAGCGGGGGCCACAATGAGCAGTTCTTC. It is translated as CASARTSGGHNEQFF.

There are many counts of this clonotype. The chain links TRBV7-2 to TRBJ1-1; D is possibly TRBD1 (5 bases). The CDR3 contains 16 residues. The ends were cut back, 4 bases at V and 0 bases at J, with 15 bases in the middle. Germline V CDR1 and CDR2: SGHTA, FQGNSA. This chain's CDR3 is CASSSFSGNLNTEAFF. The CDR3 DNA is TGTGCCAGCAGCTCCTTCTCAGGGAACCTGAACACTGAAGCTTTCTTT.

This clonotype was counted ten times or more. J is TRBJ1-1 and V is TRBV7-2; D gene unclear. Germline CDR1 and CDR2: SGHTA and FQGNSA. This CDR3 is built from 13 residues. The V end lost 5 bases, the J end lost 5 bases, and 12 bases lay between the germline ends. CDR3 residues: CASSRTGRTEAFF. The DNA for the CDR3 is TGTGCCAGCAGCCGAACCGGACGGACTGAAGCTTTCTTT.

This clonotype was observed many times. V usage is TRBV7-9 and J usage is TRBJ1-2, with 10 bases aligning to TRBD1. The germline CDR1 and CDR2 sequences are SEHNR and FQNEAQ (reference sequence). This CDR3 is built from 16 residues. V shed 4 bases, J shed 5 bases, and the junction held 10 bases outside the gene matches. CDR3 nucleotide sequence: TGTGCCAGCAGCTCGCTGACAGGGGGCGGTCAGTATGGCTACACCTTC. Translating it yields CASSSLTGGGQYGYTF.

In this sample, this clonotype turned up many times. This rearrangement joins TRBV7-2 to TRBJ1-2; unclear D gene. V shed 2 bases and J shed 0 bases, with 7 bases lying between them. This CDR3 spans 14 amino acids. The V gene's germline CDR1 is SGHTA and CDR2 FQGNSA. This chain's CDR3 is CASSLTQSNYGYTF. In nucleotides, the CDR3 is TGTGCCAGCAGCTTAACACAGTCTAACTATGGCTACACCTTC.

Concerning this clonotype itself: At one boundary the junction diverges from the germline segment, which might be a read error. The chain carries TRBV7-9 and TRBJ1-1; a weak D match, TRBD1 (6 bases). This CDR3 spans 13 amino acids. Per germline, CDR1 SEHNR and CDR2 FQNEAQ (reference sequence). CDR3 DNA: TGTGCCAGCAGTCCCACAGGGCCCACTGAAGCTTCCTTT. Translated, it gives CASSPTGPTEASF.

Many counts were recorded for this clonotype. The genes are TRBV5-5 and TRBJ2-3, with 8 positions matching TRBD2. This CDR3 spans 15 amino acids. CDR1 SGHKS and CDR2 YYEKEE come from the germline V gene (reference sequence). After removal of 5 bases from V and 2 bases from J, the junction contained 7 bases not matched to a gene. The CDR3 protein is CASSRGAGVTDTQYF. The CDR3 DNA is TGTGCCAGCAGTAGGGGAGCGGGAGTCACAGATACGCAGTATTTT.

Note on this clonotype: A much larger clone sits a single nucleotide away, making a read error possible. In DNA, the CDR3 is TGTGCCAGCGGCCCCCCCCAAGACAATGAGCAGTTCTTC. Translating it yields CASGPPQDNEQFF. V and J are TRBV7-9 and TRBJ2-1; no definite D call. The CDR3 is 13 residues long. The V end lost 8 bases, the J end lost 5 bases, and 13 bases lay between the germline ends. Germline values: CDR1 SEHNR, CDR2 FQNEAQ (reference sequence).

The chain is built from TRBV5-1 and TRBJ1-6; 7 positions agree with TRBD1. The length of the CDR3 is 16 residues. V was pared by 1 base and J by 9 bases, with 10 bases of the junction left unmatched. Looked up from germline, CDR1 is SGHRS and CDR2 is YFSETQ. CDR3 sequence reads: CASSLSEGADASPLHF. The CDR3 nucleotides are TGCGCCAGCAGCTTGAGTGAGGGGGCAGACGCTTCACCCCTCCACTTT.

This clonotype occurred many times. The V call is TRBV12-3 or TRBV12-4, the J call TRBJ2-7; D possibly uses TRBD1 or TRBD2 (6 bases each). CDR3 length equals 13 residues. V was clipped by 8 bases and J by 2 bases, with 13 bases between them. The CDR3 nucleotides read TGTGCCAGCGGGGGGACAAACCCCTACGAGCAGTACTTC. Translated, it gives CASGGTNPYEQYF.